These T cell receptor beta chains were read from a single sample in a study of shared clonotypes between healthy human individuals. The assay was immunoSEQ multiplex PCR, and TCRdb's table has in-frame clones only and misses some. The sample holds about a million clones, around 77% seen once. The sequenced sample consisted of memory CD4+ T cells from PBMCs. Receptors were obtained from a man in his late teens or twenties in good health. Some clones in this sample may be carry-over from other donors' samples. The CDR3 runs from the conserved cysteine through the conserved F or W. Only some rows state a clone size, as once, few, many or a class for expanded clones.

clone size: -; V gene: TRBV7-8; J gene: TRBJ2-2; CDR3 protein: CASSLGGRLEGGELFF
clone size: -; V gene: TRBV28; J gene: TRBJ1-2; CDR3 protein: CASSLTDHPRGYTF
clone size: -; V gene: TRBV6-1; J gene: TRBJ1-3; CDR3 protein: CASSAYTIYF
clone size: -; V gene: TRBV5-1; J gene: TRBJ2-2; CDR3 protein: CASSSGTSGNTGELFF
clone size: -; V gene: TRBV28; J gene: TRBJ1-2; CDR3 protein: CASSGTTGYTF
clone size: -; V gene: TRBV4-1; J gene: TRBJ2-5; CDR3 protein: CASRKERVGGETQYF
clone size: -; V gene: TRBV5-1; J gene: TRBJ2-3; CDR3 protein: CASSLAVSSTDTQYF
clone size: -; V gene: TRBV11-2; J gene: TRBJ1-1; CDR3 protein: CASSPYELNTEAFF
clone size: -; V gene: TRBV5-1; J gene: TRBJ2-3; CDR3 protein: CASSTLGYTDTQYF
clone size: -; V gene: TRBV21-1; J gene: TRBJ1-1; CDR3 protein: CASSKLGTGGADTEAFF
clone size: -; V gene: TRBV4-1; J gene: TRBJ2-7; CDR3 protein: CASSPGLTGGEQYF
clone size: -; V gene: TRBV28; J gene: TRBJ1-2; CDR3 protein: CASSSQLNYGYTF
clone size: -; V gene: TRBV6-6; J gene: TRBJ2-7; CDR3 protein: CASSYGTGLVEQYF
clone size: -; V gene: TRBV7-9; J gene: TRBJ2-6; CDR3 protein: CATSREGANVLTF
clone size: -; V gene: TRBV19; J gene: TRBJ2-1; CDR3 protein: CATTPGLAGARRQFF
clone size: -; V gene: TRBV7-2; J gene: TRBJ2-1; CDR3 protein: CASSPTGDEQFF
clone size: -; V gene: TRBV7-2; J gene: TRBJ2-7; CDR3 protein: CASSYRGGQGLWGAYEQYF
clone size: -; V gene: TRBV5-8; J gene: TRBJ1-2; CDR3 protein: CASSTGFSYTF
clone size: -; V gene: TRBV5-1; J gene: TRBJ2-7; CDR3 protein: CASSVADSLGEQYF
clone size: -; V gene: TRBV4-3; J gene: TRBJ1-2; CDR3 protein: CASSQDRGRRGVYGYTF
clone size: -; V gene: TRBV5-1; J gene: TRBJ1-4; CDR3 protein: CASSTGPTNEKLFF
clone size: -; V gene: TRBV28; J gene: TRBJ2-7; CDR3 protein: CASSLLRDTGEQYF
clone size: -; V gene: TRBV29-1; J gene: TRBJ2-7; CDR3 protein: CSVEGTLRGDEQYF
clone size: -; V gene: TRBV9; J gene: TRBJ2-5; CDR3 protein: CASSTRGQGGETQYF
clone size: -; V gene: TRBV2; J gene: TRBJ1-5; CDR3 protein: CASSGPGGLNQPQHF
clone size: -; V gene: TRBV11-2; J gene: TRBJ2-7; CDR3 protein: CASSSSGRGYEQYF
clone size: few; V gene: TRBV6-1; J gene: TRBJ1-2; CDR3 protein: CASSEAHQSYGYTF
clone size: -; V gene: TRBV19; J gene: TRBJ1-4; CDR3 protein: CASTGQGREKLFF
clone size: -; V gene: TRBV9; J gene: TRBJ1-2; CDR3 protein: CASSYRDRVNYGYTF
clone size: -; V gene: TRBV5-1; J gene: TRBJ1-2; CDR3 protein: CASSEGIANYGYTF
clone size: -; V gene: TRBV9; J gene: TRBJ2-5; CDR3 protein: CASSVLASGGETQYF
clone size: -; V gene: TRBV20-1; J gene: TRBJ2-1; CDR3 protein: CSARTRTGGFF
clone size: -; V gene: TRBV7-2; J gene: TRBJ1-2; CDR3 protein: CASSHAGLGARGYTF
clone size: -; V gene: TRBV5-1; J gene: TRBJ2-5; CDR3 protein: CASSARTGGVGETQYF
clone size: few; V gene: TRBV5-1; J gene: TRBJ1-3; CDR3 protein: CASSAGGSGNTIYF
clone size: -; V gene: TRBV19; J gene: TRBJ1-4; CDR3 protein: CASSSRPGLGNEKLFF
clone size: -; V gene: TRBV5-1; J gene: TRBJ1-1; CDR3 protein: CASSNIGGPGAEAFF
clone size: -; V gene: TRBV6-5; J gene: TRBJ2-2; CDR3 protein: CASSYSILGMGGELFF
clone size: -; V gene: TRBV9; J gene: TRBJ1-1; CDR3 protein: CASSPWSGNTEAFF
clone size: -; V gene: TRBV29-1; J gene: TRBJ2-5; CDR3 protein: CSVGTDKETQYF
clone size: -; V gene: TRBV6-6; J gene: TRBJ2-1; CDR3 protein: CASSYSGSGGYNEQFF
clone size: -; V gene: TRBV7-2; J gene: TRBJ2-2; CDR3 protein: CASSLNSAGMTGELFF
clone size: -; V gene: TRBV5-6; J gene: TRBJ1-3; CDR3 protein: CASSPSISRHPRGNTIYF
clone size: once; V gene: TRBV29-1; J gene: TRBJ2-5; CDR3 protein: CSVNRAAGTETQYF
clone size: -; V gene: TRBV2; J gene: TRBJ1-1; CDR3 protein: CASSEDRGWSEAFF
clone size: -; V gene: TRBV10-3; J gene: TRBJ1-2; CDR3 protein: CAISEFGTGGAGYGYTF
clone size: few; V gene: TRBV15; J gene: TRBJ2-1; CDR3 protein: CATSMNGRRVLNEQFF
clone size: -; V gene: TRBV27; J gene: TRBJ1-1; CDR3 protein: CASSPRGSTGYTEAFF